A selection of T cell receptor beta chains follows, all from one sample in a study of T-cell reconstitution after alpha-beta-depleted transplantation in children. One entry per CDR3 protein, called by TCRdb with MiXCR from the PCR reads. Of under 300,000 distinct CDR3 sequences detected, around a tenth appear once; the ten largest clones hold roughly a quarter. The source was peripheral blood, collected 180 days after TCRalphabeta/CD19-depleted stem cell transplant. These receptors were obtained from a male patient under 10 years old who had a stem cell transplant for chronic granulomatous disease, so the T cells may come from the graft donor. CDR3s include the opening cysteine and the closing phenylalanine or tryptophan. Fields, in order: D gene, J gene, clone size, V gene, CDR3 protein, CDR3 DNA. The D gene is left open where the match is weak. Size tells how often a clone was seen (once, few, many) or the class of an expanded clone, and some rows leave it out.

D: .; J: TRBJ2-3; size: many; V: TRBV6-5; CDR3: CASSYSNRLSTDTQYF; DNA: TGTGCCAGCAGTTACTCGAACCGGCTTAGCACAGATACGCAGTATTTT
D: .; J: TRBJ1-3; size: many; V: TRBV29-1; CDR3: CSVETVPGNTIYF; DNA: TGCAGCGTTGAAACCGTCCCTGGAAACACCATATATTTT
D: .; J: TRBJ1-1; size: few; V: TRBV7-9; CDR3: CASSLAGGAEAFF; DNA: TGTGCCAGCAGCTTAGCCGGGGGTGCTGAAGCTTTCTTT
D: TRBD1; J: TRBJ2-3; size: many; V: TRBV20-1; CDR3: CSPAGQGADTQYF; DNA: TGCAGTCCCGCCGGGCAGGGGGCAGATACGCAGTATTTT
D: .; J: TRBJ1-5; size: few; V: TRBV25-1; CDR3: CASSWGWGNQPQHF; DNA: TGTGCCAGCAGTTGGGGTTGGGGCAATCAGCCCCAGCATTTT
D: TRBD2; J: TRBJ2-3; size: many; V: TRBV7-9; CDR3: CASSSGTSGDTDTQYF; DNA: TGTGCCAGCAGCTCCGGGACTAGCGGGGACACAGATACGCAGTATTTT
D: TRBD1; J: TRBJ2-7; size: many; V: TRBV7-6; CDR3: CASSLVGQGAAQSGEQYF; DNA: TGTGCCAGCAGCTTAGTGGGACAGGGGGCCGCTCAATCGGGAGAGCAGTACTTC
D: .; J: TRBJ2-3; size: many; V: TRBV5-1; CDR3: CASSLKVSSTDTQYF; DNA: TGCGCCAGCAGCTTAAAGGTCTCTAGCACAGATACGCAGTATTTT
D: TRBD1; J: TRBJ2-7; size: few; V: TRBV2; CDR3: CASRLGTARNYEQYF; DNA: TGTGCCAGCAGACTTGGGACAGCTAGAAACTACGAGCAGTACTTC
D: .; J: TRBJ1-5; size: few; V: TRBV19; CDR3: CASSFDKSAASNQPQHF; DNA: TGTGCCAGTAGTTTCGACAAGTCCGCGGCTAGCAATCAGCCCCAGCATTTT
D: TRBD1; J: TRBJ2-3; size: many; V: TRBV11-1; CDR3: CASSPFVTGALRTDTQYF; DNA: TGTGCCAGCAGCCCGTTCGTGACAGGGGCTTTACGCACAGATACGCAGTATTTT
D: TRBD1; J: TRBJ1-1; size: many; V: TRBV20-1; CDR3: CSASVGRGDTEAFF; DNA: TGCAGTGCTAGCGTGGGCAGGGGGGACACTGAAGCTTTCTTT
D: .; J: TRBJ2-1; size: many; V: TRBV7-9; CDR3: CASSPVVAAIYNEQFF; DNA: TGTGCCAGCAGCCCAGTAGTAGCCGCCATTTACAATGAGCAGTTCTTC
D: TRBD2; J: TRBJ2-2; size: many; V: TRBV5-6; CDR3: CASSLGTSGLNTGELFF; DNA: TGTGCCAGCAGCTTGGGGACTAGCGGGTTGAACACCGGGGAGCTGTTTTTT
D: .; J: TRBJ2-7; size: many; V: TRBV28; CDR3: CASSFVGSSYEQYF; DNA: TGTGCCAGCAGTTTTGTAGGGAGCTCCTACGAGCAGTACTTC
D: TRBD2; J: TRBJ2-3; size: many; V: TRBV10-3; CDR3: CASGGRPTDTQYF; DNA: TGCGCAAGCGGGGGGCGACCCACAGATACGCAGTATTTT
D: TRBD2; J: TRBJ2-4; size: .; V: TRBV4-1; CDR3: CASSQASGGGKNIQYF; DNA: TGCGCCAGCAGCCAAGCTAGCGGGGGAGGCAAAAACATTCAGTACTTC
D: .; J: TRBJ2-1; size: .; V: TRBV19; CDR3: CASSPPCYEQFF; DNA: TGTGCCAGTAGTCCGCCTTGTTATGAGCAGTTCTTC
D: TRBD2; J: TRBJ2-1; size: .; V: TRBV19; CDR3: CASSIRAGGTSNEQFF; DNA: TGTGCCAGTAGTATCCGCGCGGGAGGAACCAGCAATGAGCAGTTCTTC